This TCR beta chain was captured in a study of primary melanoma T cells and metastatic recurrence (dated by TCRdb to 2018 to 2021). Turning to the overall study: The cohort comprised just under 200 primary melanomas of stage T2 to T4, with thickness greater than 1 mm. The sequencing-derived T-cell fraction was compared with histopathological grading of tumor-infiltrating lymphocytes. Whether T-cell fraction and T-cell repertoire clonality in primary melanoma tumors predicted patient outcome was tested in the study. The T-cell fraction measured by TCR beta sequencing was compared against progression-free survival as the clinical outcome. General study outcomes and caveats: An effective T-cell-mediated antitumor response in primary melanoma was presented by the authors only as a suggestion rather than as a demonstrated mechanism. Progression-free survival was reportedly predicted by the tumor T-cell fraction independently of age, mitotic rate, ulceration and thickness. A T-cell fraction greater than 20% appeared to be protective whatever the ulceration status, mitotic rate or nodal disease. Reportedly, adding T-cell fraction to tumor thickness improved progression-free survival prediction more than adding any other histopathological variable did.

To prepare the library, the immunoSEQ multiplex PCR assay was applied. Primary melanoma tumor tissue was subjected to high-throughput sequencing of the T-cell receptor beta chain. Under the source paper's analysis protocol: TCRB CDR3 sharing between samples and the distribution of insertions and deletions were included in the repertoire analyses. A gradient-boosted model ranked the predictive value of the T-cell fraction against histopathological variables. The table was pulled from immuneACCESS by TCRdb, which kept in-frame rearrangements only. Such tables lose some clones; where checked, under half of the loss comes from unresolved V genes, and the rest has no known cause. D and trimming come from the DNA, and the V and J calls and clone size come from that table. The sample contains under 750 clones, 65% to 85% of them found a single time. The ten largest clones represent about half of the sample.

This clone was picked up a small number of times. Its antigen is not yet known. No base-level quality is on record; no much larger clone is a single base apart. Patients had primary melanoma that had been surgically resected and was considered potentially curable but at risk of metastatic recurrence. The V end loses 0 bases and the J end loses 6 bases, and a stretch of 23 bases separates them. The CDR3 sequence holds 18 residues, the cysteine and phenylalanine included. Solely the CDR3 DNA is kept, with 54 bases framed from the first base. CDR1 and CDR2, looked up from the germline V gene, are SGHDN and FVKESK.

The sample consisted of melanoma tumor tissue. The source is a human donor with melanoma. This receptor chain uses TRBV14 and TRBJ1-2; the D gene is perhaps TRBD1, on 6 matching bases. The nucleotide sequence is given as TGTGCCAGCAGCCAAGATCGGGGGCGAACCAATGGATTCAATGGCTACACCTTC. Translation gives CASSQDRGRTNGFNGYTF.